A single sample is the source of the 26 T cell receptor beta chains below, sequenced in a study of cytomegalovirus exposure and HLA in healthy donors (dated by TCRdb to the late 2010s). Library construction relied on the immunoSEQ multiplex PCR assay. For the multiplex PCR, a mixture combining 60 forward primers for TCR Vbeta segments and 13 reverse primers for TCR Jbeta segments was used. TCRdb took over this immuneACCESS table, retaining in-frame rearrangements with V and J assigned. Such tables are incomplete; in checked studies, under half of the missing clones stem from an unresolved V gene, and the remainder is unexplained. The sample table shows 120,000 or so clones, and 80% are seen once. The top ten hold over 2.5% of the sample. The sequencing sample was made of PBMCs. The origin of the receptors is a male donor in good health and CMV-seronegative.

The chain has TRBV14 and TRBJ1-2; D remains unclear. The V gene's germline CDR1 is SGHDN and CDR2 FVKESK. V dropped 4 bases and J dropped 4 bases, with 13 bases sitting between them. There are 14 residues in the CDR3. The CDR3 protein is CASSPLDGLYGYTF. The CDR3 DNA reads TGTGCCAGCAGCCCCCTGGACGGACTCTATGGCTACACCTTC.

The chain uses TRBV11-3 and TRBJ2-3; TRBD2 matches 9 bases. The V gene's germline CDR1 is SGHNT and CDR2 YENEEA. With 5 bases clipped from V and 4 bases from J, the junction kept 10 bases outside the gene matches. The CDR3 length is 16 residues. The CDR3 coding sequence is TGTGCCAGCAGCCCAGCCTGGACTAGCGATTCAGATACGCAGTATTTT. It yields the protein CASSPAWTSDSDTQYF.

This clone was observed a handful of times. V usage is TRBV15 and J usage is TRBJ2-5; no definite D call. The closer fit of TRBJ2-7 to the DNA end suggests the J call may be wrong. The V gene's germline CDR1 is LNHNV and CDR2 YYDKDF (reference sequence). The CDR3 length is 14 residues. CDR3 bases: TGTGCCACCAGCAGAGCAGGAATGGGCTCCGAGCAGTACTTC. The encoded protein is CATSRAGMGSEQYF.

The gene calls are TRBV5-4 and TRBJ2-5; D is undetermined. Germline CDR1 reads SGHNT; CDR2 reads YYREEE (reference sequence). The V gene lost 4 bases and the J gene lost 2 bases, with 9 bases spanning the gap. The CDR3 runs to 13 residues. The CDR3, as DNA: TGTGCCAGCAGCGCCTACTCACAAGAGACCCAGTACTTC. This codes for CASSAYSQETQYF. The entire variable domain, with the rest obtained from reference TRBV5-4 and TRBJ2-5, is as follows: ETGVTQSPTHLIKTRGQQVTLRCSSQSGHNTVSWYQQALGQGPQFIFQYYREEENGRGNFPPRFSGLQFPNYSSELNVNALELDDSALYLCASSAYSQETQYFGPGTRLLVL.

The V gene is TRBV5-4, the J gene TRBJ2-1; D might be TRBD2 (5 bases). The CDR3 spans 15 residues. Germline lookup yields CDR1 SGHNT and CDR2 YYREEE (reference sequence). With 3 bases removed from V and 0 bases from J, the gap between germline ends came to 10 bases. CDR3: CASSSPGSSYNEQFF. CDR3 nucleotide sequence: TGTGCCAGCAGCTCCCCGGGGAGCTCCTACAATGAGCAGTTCTTC. The full variable domain, its missing parts supplied by reference TRBV5-4 and TRBJ2-1, is ETGVTQSPTHLIKTRGQQVTLRCSSQSGHNTVSWYQQALGQGPQFIFQYYREEENGRGNFPPRFSGLQFPNYSSELNVNALELDDSALYLCASSSPGSSYNEQFFGPGTRLTVL.

The chain carries TRBV30 and TRBJ2-4, with TRBD1 identical over 8 bases. The CDR3 has 15 amino acids. The V gene's germline CDR1 is GTSNPN and CDR2 SVGIG (reference sequence). V trimming: 3 bases; J trimming: 3 bases; junction bases outside the gene matches: 7. The CDR3 DNA follows: TGTGCCTGGAGGCCGTGGGGGACAGGCAAAAACATTCAGTACTTC. It codes for CAWRPWGTGKNIQYF.

V usage is TRBV6-5 and J usage is TRBJ2-7; 7 positions agree with TRBD1. The length of the CDR3 is 14 residues. V gave up 6 bases and J gave up 1 base; unmatched junction bases: 6. Germline CDR1 reads MNHEY; CDR2 reads SVGAGI. CDR3 bases: TGTGCCAGCAGGTCAGGGACAGCGTCCTACGAGCAGTACTTC. Its translation: CASRSGTASYEQYF.

This clone was counted between two and nine times. This chain connects TRBV7-8 to TRBJ2-7, with 7 positions matching TRBD2. Germline loops: CDR1 SGHVS, CDR2 FQNEAQ. V lost 5 bases and J lost 3; bases outside the gene matches: 7. This CDR3 comprises 14 residues. The CDR3 is CASSTRGGSYEQYF. DNA of the CDR3: TGTGCCAGCAGCACCCGGGGCGGGAGCTACGAGCAGTACTTC.

The chain links TRBV7-9 to TRBJ1-6; D is uncertain. CDR3 length equals 13 residues. Germline CDR1 SEHNR, CDR2 FQNEAQ (reference sequence). V was clipped by 5 bases and J by 9 bases, with 11 bases between them. Here the CDR3 reads CASSRDTSSPLHF. The DNA of the CDR3 is TGTGCCAGCAGCCGAGACACCAGTTCACCCCTCCACTTT.

CDR3 bases: TGTGCCAGCAGCTCCCGACTAGCGGGAGTGGGCACAGATACGCAGTATTTT. It codes for CASSSRLAGVGTDTQYF. This chain links TRBV11-2 with TRBJ2-3; 12 nucleotides line up with TRBD2. The germline V gene has CDR1 SGHAT and CDR2 FQNNGV. V gave up 4 bases and J gave up 1 base; unmatched junction bases: 6. The CDR3 extends over 17 amino acids.

The chain employs TRBV6-6 and TRBJ2-3; 8 positions agree with TRBD2. The V gene end was trimmed by 5 bases and the J gene end by 1 base; junction bases not matched to a gene: 5. CDR3 length equals 15 residues. Germline values: CDR1 MNHNY, CDR2 SVGAGI (reference sequence). In DNA, the CDR3 is TGTGCCAGCAGTAGCGGGAGTGAGGGCACAGATACGCAGTATTTT. Its translation: CASSSGSEGTDTQYF.

This clone was detected a few times. DNA for the CDR3: TGCGCCAGCAGCTCCGGAGGGGCAACCTACGAGCAGTACTTC. It yields the protein CASSSGGATYEQYF. This chain links TRBV5-1 with TRBJ2-7, with a tentative D call TRBD2 (6 bases). Germline V CDR1 and CDR2: SGHRS, YFSETQ. The CDR3 consists of 14 residues. Trimming removed 3 bases from V and 2 bases from J, with 12 bases in between.

The gene calls are TRBV4-3 and TRBJ1-5, with D possibly TRBD1 on 6 matching bases. Trimming pared 0 bases from V and 4 bases from J, leaving 7 bases between. CDR1 LGHNA and CDR2 YSLEER come from the germline V gene. The CDR3 has 14 residues. The CDR3 here is CASSQEGGNQPQHF. The CDR3 DNA is TGCGCCAGCAGCCAAGAAGGGGGAAATCAGCCCCAGCATTTT.

In this sample, this clone turned up a few times. V gene TRBV5-1 combines with J gene TRBJ2-4; no definite D call. V lost 0 bases, J lost 0 bases, and 4 bases lay in between. The CDR3 is made up of 14 amino acids. Per the germline V gene, CDR1 is SGHRS and CDR2 is YFSETQ. The CDR3: CASSLDLAKNIQYF. CDR3 bases: TGCGCCAGCAGCTTGGATCTAGCCAAAAACATTCAGTACTTC.

The rearrangement links TRBV28 to TRBJ2-1, with 8 bases identical to TRBD1. V lost 4 bases to trimming and J lost 4 bases; unmatched junction nucleotides: 9. The germline V gene encodes CDR1 MDHEN and CDR2 SYDVKM. This CDR3 region has 16 residues. Here the CDR3 DNA reads TGTGCCAGCAGTTCACCCGGGACAGGTCTTTACAATGAGCAGTTCTTC. Its protein is CASSSPGTGLYNEQFF.

The J gene is TRBJ1-1, the V gene TRBV6-4; D possibly corresponds to TRBD1 (6 bases). There are 13 residues in the CDR3. Trimming took 5 bases from V and 8 from J, leaving 15 bases between them. Germline CDR1 and CDR2: MRHNA and SNTAGT. The DNA for the CDR3 is TGTGCCAGCAGTTCCATCCCAGGGGCGGAAGCTTTCTTT. This codes for CASSSIPGAEAFF.

V and J are TRBV30 and TRBJ1-6, with 7 bases matching TRBD1. The CDR3 sequence is 13 residues long. J was trimmed by 8 bases and V by 5 bases; bases with no gene match: 6. Germline-derived CDR1 and CDR2 are GTSNPN and SVGIG (reference sequence). CDR3 in DNA: TGTGCCTGGCACAGGGGAGCCGATTCACCCCTCCACTTT. Amino acid sequence: CAWHRGADSPLHF.

The V call is TRBV19, the J call TRBJ1-2, with 7 positions matching TRBD1. The germline V gene has CDR1 LNHDA and CDR2 SQIVND (reference sequence). The CDR3 totals 14 residues. With V trimmed by 7 bases and J by 2 bases, 7 bases remained unmatched. The CDR3 DNA reads TGTGCCAGTATGAGTAGGGGGCGAAACTATGGCTACACCTTC. This encodes CASMSRGRNYGYTF.

Only one count was recorded for this clone. The CDR3 protein is CASSLSRTGSVVTEAFF. As DNA, the CDR3 is TGTGCCAGCAGTTTATCCCGGACAGGGAGTGTGGTGACTGAAGCTTTCTTT. This chain joins TRBV27 and TRBJ1-1, with TRBD1 identical over 8 bases. The CDR3 covers 17 residues. Germline CDR1 and CDR2: MNHEY and SMNVEV (reference sequence). The junction had 11 bases not matched to a gene; V was cut back by 0 bases and J by 5 bases.

This chain connects TRBV6-5 to TRBJ1-1; D gene ambiguous. V lost 6 bases, J lost 4 bases, and 12 bases lay in between. From germline, CDR1 is MNHEY and CDR2 SVGAGI. This CDR3 is 13 amino acids long. As DNA, the CDR3 is TGTGCCAGCAGCCGTCTCGAGGTCACTGAAGCTTTCTTT. It specifies CASSRLEVTEAFF.

The chain joins TRBV7-6 to TRBJ1-1; TRBD1 matches 9 bases. V dropped 3 bases and J dropped 0; count of bases not matched to a gene: 20. Looked up from germline, CDR1 is SGHVS and CDR2 is FNYEAQ. The CDR3 loop spans 21 amino acids. Written as DNA, the CDR3 is TGTGCCAGCAGCTTGAAAACCCCGGATTGGGGACAGGGATGGATGAACACTGAAGCTTTCTTT. This encodes CASSLKTPDWGQGWMNTEAFF.

The gene calls are TRBV2 and TRBJ2-2; 9 bases agree with TRBD2. Looked up from germline, CDR1 is SNHLY and CDR2 is FYNNEI. This CDR3 has 16 amino acids. Trimming cost V 2 bases and J 4 bases; bases outside gene matches: 5. The CDR3 spells CASSERGTSSTGELFF. The CDR3 region has the DNA TGTGCCAGCAGTGAAAGGGGGACTAGCAGCACCGGGGAGCTGTTTTTT.

The chain combines TRBV6-5 with TRBJ2-7, with 9 bases aligning to TRBD1. The V and J ends lost 7 bases and 0 bases, in that order; junction bases with no gene match: 4. CDR3 length equals 14 residues. The germline V gene has CDR1 MNHEY and CDR2 SVGAGI. CDR3: CASKDRGSSYEQYF. In DNA, the CDR3 is TGTGCCAGCAAAGACAGGGGGAGCTCCTACGAGCAGTACTTC.

The chain is built from TRBV4-2 and TRBJ2-3; a possible D gene is TRBD1 (5 bases). The CDR3 extends over 14 amino acids. Trimming removed 2 bases from V and 0 bases from J, with 6 bases in between. In germline, CDR1 is LGHNA, CDR2 YNFKEQ. The CDR3 here is CASSQRTSTDTQYF. In DNA, the CDR3 is TGTGCCAGCAGCCAAAGGACAAGCACAGATACGCAGTATTTT.

The chain joins TRBV27 to TRBJ2-7; maybe TRBD1 (6 bases). Trimming took off 5 bases at V and 2 bases at J, with 16 bases between the two ends. The CDR3 contains 15 residues. Germline V CDR1 and CDR2: MNHEY, SMNVEV (reference sequence). CDR3 sequence (DNA): TGTGCCAGCAGTCCATACAGGGTGGGGACCTACGAGCAGTACTTC. Its translation: CASSPYRVGTYEQYF.

This chain joins TRBV6-5 and TRBJ1-1; no definite D call. Germline CDR1 is MNHEY and CDR2 is SVGAGI. This CDR3 has 11 amino acids. V lost 5 bases to trimming and J lost 4 bases, with 5 bases between them. The CDR3 is CASSGGTEAFF. The CDR3 DNA reads as TGTGCCAGCAGTGGAGGCACTGAAGCTTTCTTT.